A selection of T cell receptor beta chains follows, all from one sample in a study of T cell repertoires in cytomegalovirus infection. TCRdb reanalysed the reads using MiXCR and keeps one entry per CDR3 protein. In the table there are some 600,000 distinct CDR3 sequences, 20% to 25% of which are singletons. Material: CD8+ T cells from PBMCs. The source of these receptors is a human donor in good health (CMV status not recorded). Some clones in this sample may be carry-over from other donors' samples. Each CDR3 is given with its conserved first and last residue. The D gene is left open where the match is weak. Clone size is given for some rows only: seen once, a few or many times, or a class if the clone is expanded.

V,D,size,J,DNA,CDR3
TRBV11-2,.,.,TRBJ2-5,TGTGCCAGCAGCTTAGAGCGGGGGCCCAGGGAGACCCAGTACTTC,CASSLERGPRETQYF
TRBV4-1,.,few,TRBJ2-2,TGCGCCAGCAGCCACCCTGCCACCGGGGAGCTGTTTTTT,CASSHPATGELFF
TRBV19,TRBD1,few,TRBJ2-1,TGTGCCAGTATACCCACCGGGACAGTCGCTTACAATGAGCAGTTCTTC,CASIPTGTVAYNEQFF
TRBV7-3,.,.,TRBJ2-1,TGTGCCAGCAGCTGCCGACGGGGGAATGAGCAGTTCTTC,CASSCRRGNEQFF
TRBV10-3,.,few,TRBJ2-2,TGTGCCATCAGGGTTGGCACCGGGGAGCTGTTTTTT,CAIRVGTGELFF
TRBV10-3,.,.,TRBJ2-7,TGTGCCATCAGACCGGGGGTCGACGAGCAGTACTTC,CAIRPGVDEQYF
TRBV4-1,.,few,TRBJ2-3,TGCGCCAGCAGCCAAGAAGAAGCTTATACGCAGTATTTT,CASSQEEAYTQYF
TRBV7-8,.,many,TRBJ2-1,TGTGCCAGCAGCTTAGCGGGAATGGACAGCTCCTACAATGAGCAGTTCTTC,CASSLAGMDSSYNEQFF
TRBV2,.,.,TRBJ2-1,TGTGCCACCTTTTCCCCCGGGACTGAAACCGACAATGAGCAGTTCTTC,CATFSPGTETDNEQFF
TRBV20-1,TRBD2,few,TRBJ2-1,TGCAGTGCTCCTAGGCTAGCGGGGGCCTCCTCCTACAATGAGCAGTTCTTC,CSAPRLAGASSYNEQFF
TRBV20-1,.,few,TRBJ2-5,TGCAGTGCTAGTTCGAGGGGGATCGGGTACCAAGAGACCCAGTACTTC,CSASSRGIGYQETQYF
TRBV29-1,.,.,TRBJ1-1,TGCAGCGTCCCCCGGGGACCAAGAGGCACTGAAGCTTTCTTT,CSVPRGPRGTEAFF
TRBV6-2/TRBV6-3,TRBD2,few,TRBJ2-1,TGTGCCAGCAGCCAGACCGATATGACTAGCGGTACCTACAATGAGCAGTTCTTC,CASSQTDMTSGTYNEQFF
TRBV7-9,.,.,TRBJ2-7,TGTGCCAGCAGCACCTCCGGGACGGCTTCCTACGAGCAGTACTTC,CASSTSGTASYEQYF
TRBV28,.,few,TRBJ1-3,TGTGCCAGCAACCAGGGACCCAATCTAAACACCATATATTTT,CASNQGPNLNTIYF
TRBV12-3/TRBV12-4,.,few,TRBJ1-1,TGTGCCAGCAGTCCGACCGGGACGCAAGTCCCCAAGGCTTTCTTT,CASSPTGTQVPKAFF
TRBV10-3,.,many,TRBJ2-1,TGTGCCATGCGACAGAGCTCCTACAATGAGCAGTTCTTC,CAMRQSSYNEQFF
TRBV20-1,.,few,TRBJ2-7,TGCAGTGCTAGAACGGGCTACGAGCAGTACTTC,CSARTGYEQYF
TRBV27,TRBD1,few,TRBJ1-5,TGTGCCAGCAGTTCCGGACAGGGATCTCAGCCCCAGCATTTT,CASSSGQGSQPQHF
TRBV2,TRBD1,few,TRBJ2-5,TGTGCCAGCAGTGAAATCGGACAGGGGGCTGGGGAGACCCAGTACTTC,CASSEIGQGAGETQYF
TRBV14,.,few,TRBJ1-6,TGTGCCAGCAGCCAAGTTAGCTCCTATAATTCACCCCTCCACTTT,CASSQVSSYNSPLHF
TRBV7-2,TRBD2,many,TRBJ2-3,TGTGCCAGCAGCCCCAGACTAGCGGGGTTAGCAGATACGCAGTATTTT,CASSPRLAGLADTQYF
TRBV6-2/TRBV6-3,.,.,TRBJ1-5,TGTGCCAGCAGTTACTCCAAAGGGGGGAGACCCCAGCATTTT,CASSYSKGGRPQHF
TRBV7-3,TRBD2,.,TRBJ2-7,TGTGCCAGCAGCTTTACAGGGCTAGCGGGTCCTGCGGACTACGAGCAGTACTTC,CASSFTGLAGPADYEQYF
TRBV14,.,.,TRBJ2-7,TGTGCCAGCAGCCAAGATGAGGGTACAATCCCCTACGAGCAGTACTTC,CASSQDEGTIPYEQYF
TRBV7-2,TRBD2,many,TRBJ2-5,TGTGCCAGCAGCAGACTAGCGGGGGCTTATCAAGAGACCCAGTACTTC,CASSRLAGAYQETQYF
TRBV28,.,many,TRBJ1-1,TGTGCCAGCAGTCCTGCAGGTGGTCGAACTGAAGCTTTCTTT,CASSPAGGRTEAFF